Included here is one T cell receptor (beta chain) sequence, with context. Its matching antigen is unknown. These data belong to a study of T-cell reconstitution after alpha-beta-depleted transplantation in children. General observations from the study: Reportedly, alpha-beta T cells present about two months post-transplant originated from several hundred expanded clones of graft origin. T-cell numbers and diversity one year post-transplant derived largely from freshly generated T cells.

Unique molecular identifiers featured in how the TCRbeta library was prepared. Using its own MiXCR run on the PCR reads, TCRdb lists one record per CDR3 protein. The sample records fewer than 1 million distinct CDR3 sequences, 15% to 20% being singletons. Trimming stripped 3 bases from V and 3 bases from J, with 12 bases between. Germline values: CDR1 LNHNV, CDR2 YYDKDF (reference sequence). This CDR3 has 14 residues. The source of this sequence is a male patient aged 5 to 17 who had a stem cell transplant for acute lymphoblastic leukemia, so the T cells may come from the graft donor. This chain links TRBV15 with TRBJ2-7; D may correspond to TRBD1 or TRBD2 (5 bases each). Sequenced here: PBMCs, mostly from graft donor cells, sampled 360 days after TCRalphabeta/CD19-depleted stem cell transplant. CDR3 residues: CATSRGVEVYEQYF. The CDR3 bases are TGTGCCACCAGCAGGGGGGTAGAGGTCTACGAGCAGTACTTC.